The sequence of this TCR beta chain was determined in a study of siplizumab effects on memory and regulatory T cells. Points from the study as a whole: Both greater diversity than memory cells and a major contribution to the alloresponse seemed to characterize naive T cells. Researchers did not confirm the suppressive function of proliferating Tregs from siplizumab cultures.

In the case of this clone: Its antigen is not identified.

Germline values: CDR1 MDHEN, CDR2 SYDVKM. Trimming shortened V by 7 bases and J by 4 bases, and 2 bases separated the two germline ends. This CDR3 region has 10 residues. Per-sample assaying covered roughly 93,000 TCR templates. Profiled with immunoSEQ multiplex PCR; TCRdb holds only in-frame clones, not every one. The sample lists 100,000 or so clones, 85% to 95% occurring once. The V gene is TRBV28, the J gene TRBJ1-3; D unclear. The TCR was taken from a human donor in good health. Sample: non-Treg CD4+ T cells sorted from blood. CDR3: CASTGNTIYF. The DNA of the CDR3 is TGTGCCAGCACCGGAAACACCATATATTTT.